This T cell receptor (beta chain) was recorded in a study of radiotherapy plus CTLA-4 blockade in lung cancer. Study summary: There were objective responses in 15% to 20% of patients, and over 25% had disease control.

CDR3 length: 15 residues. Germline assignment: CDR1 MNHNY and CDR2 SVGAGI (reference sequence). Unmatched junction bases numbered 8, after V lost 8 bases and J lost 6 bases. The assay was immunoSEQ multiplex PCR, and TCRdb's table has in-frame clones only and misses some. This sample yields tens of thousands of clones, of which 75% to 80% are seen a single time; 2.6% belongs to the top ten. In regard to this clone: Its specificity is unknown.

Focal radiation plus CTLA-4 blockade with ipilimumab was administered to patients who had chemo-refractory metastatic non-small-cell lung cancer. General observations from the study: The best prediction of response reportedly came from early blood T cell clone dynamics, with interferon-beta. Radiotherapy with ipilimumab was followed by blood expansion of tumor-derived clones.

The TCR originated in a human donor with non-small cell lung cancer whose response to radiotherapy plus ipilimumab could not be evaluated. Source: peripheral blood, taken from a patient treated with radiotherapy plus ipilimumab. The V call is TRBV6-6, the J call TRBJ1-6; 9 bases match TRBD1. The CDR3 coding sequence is TGTGCCAGCTCCTTTAGGGACAGGGCTAATTCACCCCTCCACTTT. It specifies CASSFRDRANSPLHF.